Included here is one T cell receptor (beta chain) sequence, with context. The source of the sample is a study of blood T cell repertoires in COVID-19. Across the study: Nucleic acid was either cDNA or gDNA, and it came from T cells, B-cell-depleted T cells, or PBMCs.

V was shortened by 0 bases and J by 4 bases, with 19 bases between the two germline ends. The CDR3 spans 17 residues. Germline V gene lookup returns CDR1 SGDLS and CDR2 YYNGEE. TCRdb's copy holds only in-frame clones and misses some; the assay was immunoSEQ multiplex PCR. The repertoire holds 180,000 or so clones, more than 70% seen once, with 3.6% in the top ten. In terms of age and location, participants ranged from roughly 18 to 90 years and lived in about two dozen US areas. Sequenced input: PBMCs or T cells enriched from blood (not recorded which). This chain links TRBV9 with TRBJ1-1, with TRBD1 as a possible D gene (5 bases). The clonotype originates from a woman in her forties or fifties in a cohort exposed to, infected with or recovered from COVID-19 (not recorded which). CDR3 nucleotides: TGTGCCAGCAGCGTAGCTACTGGGGCGTTGGGGGGCACTGAAGCTTTCTTT. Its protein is CASSVATGALGGTEAFF.